The 9 T cell receptor beta chains reported below all come from one sample, sequenced in a study of T cells expressing NK-cell markers (dated by TCRdb to about 2020). The library was built by means of 5' RACE. Sequencing instrument: Illumina HiSeq 2000. TCRdb reprocessed the reads, and each CDR3 protein sequence is entered once, without DNA. This sample's table has entries for approximately 170,000 distinct CDR3 sequences. The ten largest clonotypes hold around 21% of the sample. The sequenced material came from blood T cells: a sorted CD56 or NKG2C T cell subset, CD4+ or CD8+ T cells, or bulk PBMC T cells (not recorded which). The receptors were gathered from a man between 18 and 69 years old in good health.

This chain joins TRBV21-1 and TRBJ2-5; the D call from TCRdb, TRBD2, cannot be confirmed without DNA. TRBV21-1 is described as a pseudogene. The CDR3 has 12 residues. CDR3 protein: CASRPAGETQYF.

The gene calls are TRBV10-3 and TRBJ2-5. In germline, CDR1 is ENHRY, CDR2 SYGVKD. This CDR3 has 13 amino acids. CDR3 amino acids: CAISELFQETQYF.

The rearrangement joins TRBV7-6 to TRBJ2-1. This CDR3 has 17 amino acids. Germline-derived CDR1 and CDR2 are SGHVS and FNYEAQ. The CDR3 loop reads CASSLDIAEGSYNEQFF.

This chain joins TRBV29-1 and TRBJ2-5; TCRdb proposes TRBD1, but this gene call is untestable without DNA. This CDR3 has 13 residues. Germline lookup yields CDR1 SQVTM and CDR2 ANQGSEA. The CDR3 is CSVAGAEGETQYF.

The J gene is TRBJ1-5, the V gene TRBV2; TCRdb's D call of TRBD1 is untestable without DNA. Germline V gene sequence: CDR1 SNHLY, CDR2 FYNNEI. The CDR3 runs to 20 residues. CDR3 residues: CASSENSALPGTGRVQPQHF.

This rearrangement joins TRBV12-5 to TRBJ2-4. From germline, CDR1 is LGHNT and CDR2 FRNRAP. This CDR3 has 14 amino acids. CDR3 sequence: CASSIDLAKNIQYF.

The V call is TRBV13, the J call TRBJ1-3. This CDR3 contains 14 residues. CDR1 is PRHDT and CDR2 is FYEKMQ in the germline V gene (reference sequence). The CDR3 sequence is CASSLEVSGNTIYF. Using reference TRBV13 and TRBJ1-3 for the parts outside the CDR3, the full variable domain is AAGVIQSPRHLIKEKRETATLKCYPIPRHDTVYWYQQGPGQDPQFLISFYEKMQSDKGSIPDRFSAQQFSDYHSELNMSSLELGDSALYFCASSLEVSGNTIYFGEGSWLTVV.

V is TRBV10-3 and J is TRBJ2-1; absent DNA, TCRdb's TRBD2 call cannot be checked. Germline CDR1 and CDR2: ENHRY and SYGVKD. The CDR3 consists of 16 residues. The CDR3 region is CAISHYNGTTYNEQFF.

The chain uses TRBV9 and TRBJ1-2. The CDR3 covers 16 residues. Germline V gene data show CDR1 as SGDLS and CDR2 as YYNGEE. The CDR3 spells CASSVQLDGSNYGYTF. Based on the CDR3 plus reference TRBV9 and TRBJ1-2, the full variable domain is DSGVTQTPKHLITATGQRVTLRCSPRSGDLSVYWYQQSLDQGLQFLIQYYNGEERAKGNILERFSAQQFPDLHSELNLSSLELGDSALYFCASSVQLDGSNYGYTFGSGTRLTVV.